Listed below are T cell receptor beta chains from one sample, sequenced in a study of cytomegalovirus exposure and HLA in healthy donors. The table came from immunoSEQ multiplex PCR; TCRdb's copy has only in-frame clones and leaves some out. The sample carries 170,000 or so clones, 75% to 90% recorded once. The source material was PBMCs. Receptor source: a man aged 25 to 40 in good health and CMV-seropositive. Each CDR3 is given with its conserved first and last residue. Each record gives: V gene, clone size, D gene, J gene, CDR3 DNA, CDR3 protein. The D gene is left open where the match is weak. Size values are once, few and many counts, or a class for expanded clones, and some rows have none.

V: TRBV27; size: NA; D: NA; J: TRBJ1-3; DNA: TGTGCCAGCAGTTTTTACGGTGGAAACACCATATATTTT; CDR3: CASSFYGGNTIYF
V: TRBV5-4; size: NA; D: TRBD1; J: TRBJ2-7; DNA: TGTGCCAGCAGCCCCCCGGGACAGGAAACCTACGAGCAGTACTTC; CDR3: CASSPPGQETYEQYF
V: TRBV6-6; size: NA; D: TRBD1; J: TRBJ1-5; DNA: TGTGCCAGCAGTTTTTTGCAGGGGGCCAGCAATCAGCCCCAGCATTTT; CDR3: CASSFLQGASNQPQHF
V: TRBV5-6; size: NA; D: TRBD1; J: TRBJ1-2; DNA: TGTGCCAGCAGCTTGGGCAGGGGGGATGGCTACACCTTC; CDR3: CASSLGRGDGYTF
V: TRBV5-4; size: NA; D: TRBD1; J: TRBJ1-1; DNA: TGTGCCAGCAGCTGGGACAGGGACACTGAAGCTTTCTTT; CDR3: CASSWDRDTEAFF
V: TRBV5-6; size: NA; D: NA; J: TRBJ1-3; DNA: TGTGCCAGCAGCTTGGTAACAGGTGATGGAAACACCATATATTTT; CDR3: CASSLVTGDGNTIYF
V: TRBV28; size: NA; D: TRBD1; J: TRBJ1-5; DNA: TGTGCCAGCAGAGGGGGACAGGGGAGGGCCAACCAGCCCCAGCATTTT; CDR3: CASRGGQGRANQPQHF
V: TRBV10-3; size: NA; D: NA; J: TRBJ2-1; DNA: TGTGCCATCAGTGGGAGGGAACTAGAGCAGTTCTTC; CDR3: CAISGRELEQFF
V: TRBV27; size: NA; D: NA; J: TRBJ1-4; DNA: TGTGCCAGCAGAAGGGGGGGGTCTAATGAAAAACTGTTTTTT; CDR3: CASRRGGSNEKLFF
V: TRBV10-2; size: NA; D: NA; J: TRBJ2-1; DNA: TGCGCCAGCAGTGATGCGCAGGGGGGCTCCTACAATGAGCAGTTCTTC; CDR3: CASSDAQGGSYNEQFF
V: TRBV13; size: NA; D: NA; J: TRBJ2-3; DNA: TGTGCCAGCAGCCCGTTCTTTAGGGCGGGGGATACGCAGTATTTT; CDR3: CASSPFFRAGDTQYF
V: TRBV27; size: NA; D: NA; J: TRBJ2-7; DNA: TGTGCCAGCAGCGGGTCCCGGAGTCCCTACGAGCAGTACTTC; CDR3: CASSGSRSPYEQYF
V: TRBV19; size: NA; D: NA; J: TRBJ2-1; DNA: TGTGCCAGTAATGGCGGCAGGGGCAATGAGCAGTTCTTC; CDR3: CASNGGRGNEQFF
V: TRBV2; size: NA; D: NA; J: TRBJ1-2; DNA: TGTGCCAGCAGGGGGCCTGGCTATGGCTACACCTTC; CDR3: CASRGPGYGYTF
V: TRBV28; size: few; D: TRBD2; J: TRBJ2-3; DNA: TGTGCCAGCAGTTTATGGACCCGGACTAGCGGGATAGTGACAGATACGCAGTATTTT; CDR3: CASSLWTRTSGIVTDTQYF
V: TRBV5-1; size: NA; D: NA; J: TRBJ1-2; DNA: TGCGCCAGCAGCTTGGCAAACAGGATTGATGGCTACACCTTC; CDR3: CASSLANRIDGYTF
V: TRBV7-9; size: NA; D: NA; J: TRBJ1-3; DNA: TGTGCCAGCAGCCCCCAAGTGTCCCGGGCTGGAAACACCATATATTTT; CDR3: CASSPQVSRAGNTIYF
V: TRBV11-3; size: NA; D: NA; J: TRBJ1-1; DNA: TGTGCCAGCAGCTTACGGGGGAACACTGAAGCTTTCTTT; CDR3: CASSLRGNTEAFF
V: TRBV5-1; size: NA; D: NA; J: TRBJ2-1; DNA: TGCGCCAGCAGCTACGGGACTCTTGGGGATGAGCAGTTCTTC; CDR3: CASSYGTLGDEQFF
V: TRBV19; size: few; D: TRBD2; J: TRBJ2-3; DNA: TGTGCCAGCAGGGCAACTAGCGGGAGGGATGGCACAGATACGCAGTATTTT; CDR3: CASRATSGRDGTDTQYF
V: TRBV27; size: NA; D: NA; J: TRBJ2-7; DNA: TGTGCCAGCAGTTTAAGGGGCTACGAGCAGTACTTC; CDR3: CASSLRGYEQYF
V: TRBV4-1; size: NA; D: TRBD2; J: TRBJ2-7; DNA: TGCGCCAGCAGCCAAGTGCAGCGGGGGGGCTACGAGCAGTACTTC; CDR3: CASSQVQRGGYEQYF
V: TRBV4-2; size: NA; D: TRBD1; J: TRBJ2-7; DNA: TGTGCCAGCAGCCAACTTGGGGACAGAGACTACGGGCAGTACTTC; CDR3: CASSQLGDRDYGQYF
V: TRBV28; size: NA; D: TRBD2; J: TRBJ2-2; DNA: TGTGCCAGCAGTTCTCAACTAGCGGGAGCGGGCGGGGAGCTGTTTTTT; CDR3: CASSSQLAGAGGELFF
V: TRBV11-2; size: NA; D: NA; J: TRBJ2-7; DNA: TGTGCCAGCAGCTTAGGGCGGGGTACCCGCTCCTACGAGCAGTACTTC; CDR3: CASSLGRGTRSYEQYF
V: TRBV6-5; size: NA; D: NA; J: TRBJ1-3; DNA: TGTGCCAGCAGCGAGTACTCTGGAAACACCATATATTTT; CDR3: CASSEYSGNTIYF
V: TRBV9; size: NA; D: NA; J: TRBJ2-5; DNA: TGTGCCAGCAGCGCAGCGACAATCGGGGGAAAAGAGACCCAGTACTTC; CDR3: CASSAATIGGKETQYF
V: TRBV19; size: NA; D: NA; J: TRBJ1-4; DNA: TGTGACATGCCGGAGAGGGCGAATCTAAAACTGTTTTTT; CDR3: CDMPERANLKLFF
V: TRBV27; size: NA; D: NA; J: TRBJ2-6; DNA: TGTGCCAGCACCCAAGAGGGTATTGGCCCTGGGGCCAACGTCCTGACTTTC; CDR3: CASTQEGIGPGANVLTF
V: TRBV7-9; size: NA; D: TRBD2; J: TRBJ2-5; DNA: TGTGCCAGCAGCTCGGCCCTAGCGGGGGAAGAGACCCAGTACTTC; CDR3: CASSSALAGEETQYF
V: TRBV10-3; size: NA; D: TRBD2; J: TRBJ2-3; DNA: TGTGCCATAGGCAGCGGGGGGGCCTCAGATACGCAGTATTTT; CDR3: CAIGSGGASDTQYF
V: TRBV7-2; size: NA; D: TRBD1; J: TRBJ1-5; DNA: TGTGCCAGCAGCCGACCGGGGAGACAGGGTCAGCCCCAGCATTTT; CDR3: CASSRPGRQGQPQHF
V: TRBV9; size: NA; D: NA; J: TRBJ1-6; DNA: TGTGCCAGCAGCGTAGAACAGGGTGGTAATTCACCCCTCCACTTT; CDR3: CASSVEQGGNSPLHF
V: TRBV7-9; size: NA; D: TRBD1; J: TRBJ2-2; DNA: TGTGCCAGCAGCTTAGGGACAGGTGGCGACACCGGGGAGCTGTTTTTT; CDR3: CASSLGTGGDTGELFF
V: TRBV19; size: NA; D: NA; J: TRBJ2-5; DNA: TGTGCCAGTAGTATGAGAAGGGGTCGCCAGGAGACCCAGTACTTC; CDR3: CASSMRRGRQETQYF